The 12 T cell receptor beta chains below all came from one sample that was sequenced in a study of vaccination effects on CD4 cells after COVID-19. These receptors lack a known antigen. Only in-frame clones appear in the TCRdb table, and some are missing; sequencing was by immunoSEQ multiplex PCR. The sample records 15,000 to 20,000 clones, 60% to 85% being singletons. With the ViraFEST assay, the study expanded antigen-specific CD4+ T cells using viral peptide pools, then sequenced them. Cells that had been cultured for 10 days were the source of isolated CD4+ T cells. Participants each got two BNT162b2 or mRNA-1273 vaccine doses. The sample was CD4+ T cells from PBMCs cultured with HCoV-NL63 spike peptides, taken after COVID-19 vaccination. The receptors come from a human donor who received a COVID-19 vaccine.

This rearrangement joins TRBV5-1 to TRBJ1-1; D may be TRBD1 (5 bases). The germline V and J ends were trimmed by 4 bases and 1 base, with 14 bases remaining between them. CDR1 SGHRS and CDR2 YFSETQ come from the germline V gene. The CDR3 sequence is 15 residues long. CDR3 bases: TGCGCCAGCAGCCGGGACGGTGAAGGGAACACTGAAGCTTTCTTT. Amino acids: CASSRDGEGNTEAFF.

The gene calls are TRBV3-1 (or the pseudogene TRBV3-2) and TRBJ1-5; 9 bases map to TRBD1. CDR3 length: 13 residues. In germline, CDR1 is LGHDT, CDR2 YNNKEL (reference sequence). V lost 5 bases to trimming and J lost 6 bases; unmatched junction nucleotides: 2. The CDR3 is CASSSTGGQPQHF. CDR3 DNA: TGTGCCAGCAGCTCGACAGGGGGTCAGCCCCAGCATTTT.

This chain connects TRBV6-4 to TRBJ2-1; 13 nucleotides align to TRBD2. The CDR3 contains 13 residues. Trimming at V came to 8 bases and at J to 9 bases, leaving 4 bases not matched to a gene. Germline loops: CDR1 MRHNA, CDR2 SNTAGT. CDR3 in amino acids: CASRTSGSGEQFF. DNA of the CDR3: TGTGCCAGCCGGACTAGCGGGAGCGGTGAGCAGTTCTTC.

J is TRBJ2-2 and V is TRBV5-1; D unclear. Trimming left V 4 bases short and J 8 bases short, with 9 bases between. This CDR3 contains 12 residues. Germline V gives CDR1 SGHRS, CDR2 YFSETQ. CDR3 DNA sequence: TGCGCCAGCAGCCCCGAGCGTGGGGAGCTGTTTTTT. As protein: CASSPERGELFF.

V usage is TRBV6-2 or TRBV6-3 and J usage is TRBJ1-4, with 8 bases matching TRBD1. J was trimmed by 0 bases and V by 6 bases; bases with no gene match: 3. This CDR3 spans 15 amino acids. Germline V gene lookup returns CDR1 MNHEY and CDR2 SVGEGT. The CDR3 DNA is TGTGCCAGCAGCGACAGGGGCCCAACTAATGAAAAACTGTTTTTT. Its translation: CASSDRGPTNEKLFF.

A few counts support this clone. The chain joins TRBV7-9 to TRBJ2-3; TRBD1 matches 8 bases. Germline trimming cut 2 bases from V and 6 bases from J; bases unmatched to any gene: 7. The CDR3 totals 15 residues. Germline V gives CDR1 SEHNR, CDR2 FQNEAQ (reference sequence). The CDR3 loop reads CASSLNSQGADTQYF. Written as DNA, the CDR3 is TGTGCCAGCAGCTTAAACTCCCAGGGGGCCGATACGCAGTATTTT.

The chain carries TRBV18 and TRBJ1-2; tentatively, D is TRBD1 (5 bases). The germline V and J ends were trimmed by 3 bases and 7 bases, with 12 bases remaining between them. The germline gives CDR1 KGHSH, CDR2 LQKENI. This CDR3 is 13 amino acids long. CDR3 bases: TGTGCCAGCTCACCCAGGGAGGAGGGTGGCTACACCTTC. Translated: CASSPREEGGYTF.

The chain couples TRBV2 to TRBJ1-2; 10 bases are a match to TRBD1. With 6 bases clipped from V and 7 bases from J, the junction kept 5 bases outside the gene matches. Germline CDR1 and CDR2: SNHLY and FYNNEI. There are 13 residues in the CDR3. The CDR3 nucleotides are TGTGCCAGCAGCCCGGACAGGGGGATTGGCTACACCTTC. Its protein product is CASSPDRGIGYTF. The full variable domain, in which reference TRBV2 and TRBJ1-2 provide the parts outside the CDR3, is EPEVTQTPSHQVTQMGQEVILRCVPISNHLYFYWYRQILGQKVEFLVSFYNNEISEKSEIFDDQFSVERPDGSNFTLKIRSTKLEDSAMYFCASSPDRGIGYTFGSGTRLTVV.

The CDR3 sequence is CSADSSYGYTF. Written as DNA, the CDR3 is TGCAGTGCCGACAGCTCCTATGGCTACACCTTC. The chain carries TRBV20-1 and TRBJ1-2; D may be TRBD1 (5 bases). CDR3 size: 11 residues. Germline CDR1 and CDR2: DFQATT and SNEGSKA (reference sequence). The V end was cut by 6 bases, the J end by 4 bases, with 9 bases between.

The chain employs TRBV7-2 and TRBJ1-6; TRBD1 matches at 12 bases. J lost 7 bases, V lost 3 bases, and 4 bases had no gene match. The CDR3 is 16 residues long. Germline CDR1 is SGHTA and CDR2 is FQGNSA. CDR3 in amino acids: CASSLGQGARNSPLHF. The CDR3 DNA reads as TGTGCCAGCAGCTTGGGACAGGGGGCGCGGAATTCACCCCTCCACTTT.

V gene TRBV10-3 combines with J gene TRBJ1-1, with TRBD1 matching over 10 bases. The J segment lost 3 bases and the V segment lost 11 bases, leaving 9 bases of the junction unmatched. Per germline, CDR1 ENHRY and CDR2 SYGVKD. CDR3 length: 14 residues. The CDR3 reads CASVTGTGDTEAFF. The CDR3, as DNA: TGTGCCTCCGTAACCGGGACAGGGGACACTGAAGCTTTCTTT.

This clone was recorded once. The V gene is TRBV12-3 or TRBV12-4, the J gene TRBJ1-1, with D hard to call. The CDR3 has 12 residues. The ends were cut back, 2 bases at V and 11 bases at J, with 12 bases in the middle. This chain's CDR3 is CASSLSGPGAFF. The DNA of the CDR3 is TGTGCCAGCAGTTTAAGTGGGCCCGGGGCTTTCTTT.